These T cell receptor beta chains were read from a single sample in a study of cytomegalovirus exposure and HLA in healthy donors. The table came from immunoSEQ multiplex PCR; TCRdb's copy has only in-frame clones and leaves some out. This sample has 85,000 to 100,000 clones, with about three quarters found just once. The sample taken for sequencing was PBMCs. The receptors shown here come from a man in his fifties or sixties in good health and CMV-seropositive. The CDR3 runs from the conserved cysteine through the conserved F or W. The D gene is left open where the match is weak. Only some rows state a clone size, as once, few, many or a class for expanded clones.

cdr3_aa cdr3_nt clone_size j_call v_call d_call
CASSLPGGWDTGELFF TGTGCCAGCAGCTTACCAGGGGGGTGGGACACCGGGGAGCTGTTTTTT NA TRBJ2-2 TRBV11-2 NA
CASSLERGAYNEQFF TGTGCCAGCAGCTTGGAGCGGGGGGCCTACAATGAGCAGTTCTTC NA TRBJ2-1 TRBV7-8 TRBD2
CASSQGTGVSPLHF TGCGCCAGCAGCCAAGGGACAGGGGTTTCACCCCTCCACTTT few TRBJ1-6 TRBV4-1 TRBD1
CASSVVTDTQYF TGTGCCAGCAGCGTAGTAACAGATACGCAGTATTTT NA TRBJ2-3 TRBV9 NA
CATSRGLAGGSTDTQYF TGTGCCACCAGCAGAGGGCTAGCGGGGGGGAGCACAGATACGCAGTATTTT NA TRBJ2-3 TRBV15 TRBD2
CASSGSGSDTQYF TGTGCCAGCAGCGGCTCAGGGTCAGATACGCAGTATTTT few TRBJ2-3 TRBV7-9 NA
CATSHGTANTEAFF TGTGCCACCAGCCATGGGACAGCCAACACTGAAGCTTTCTTT NA TRBJ1-1 TRBV15 TRBD1
CASQLPTGLKQETQYF TGTGCCAGCCAGCTCCCCACAGGTTTGAAGCAAGAGACCCAGTACTTC once TRBJ2-5 TRBV6-4 NA
CASSQRRGQGGTDTQYF TGCGCCAGCAGTCAACGGAGGGGGCAAGGAGGCACAGATACGCAGTATTTT NA TRBJ2-3 TRBV23-1 NA
CASSDRATGELFF TGTGCCAGCAGTGACAGGGCCACCGGGGAGCTGTTTTTT few TRBJ2-2 TRBV6-1 NA
CAIREGQATDTQYF TGTGCCATCAGGGAGGGACAGGCAACAGATACGCAGTATTTT once TRBJ2-3 TRBV10-3 TRBD1
CASSSRQGSNSPLHF TGTGCCAGCAGTTCTAGACAGGGATCGAATTCACCCCTCCACTTT NA TRBJ1-6 TRBV2 TRBD1
CASSLISTNQPQHF TGTGCCAGCAGTTTAATTTCAACTAATCAGCCCCAGCATTTT NA TRBJ1-5 TRBV27 NA
CASSLQYNQPQHF TGTGCCAGCAGTTTGCAGTATAATCAGCCCCAGCATTTT NA TRBJ1-5 TRBV27 NA
CASSQGQALTEAFF TGCGCCAGCAGCCAAGGGCAGGCGCTCACTGAAGCTTTCTTT NA TRBJ1-1 TRBV4-1 NA
CASSVEASGVEEQYF TGTGCCAGCAGTGTTGAGGCTAGCGGGGTTGAAGAGCAGTACTTC few TRBJ2-7 TRBV2 TRBD2
CASSPTEDRPVQYF TGTGCCAGCAGCCCGACAGAGGACAGGCCTGTGCAGTACTTC NA TRBJ2-7 TRBV7-8 TRBD1